This TCR beta chain comes out of a study of blood T cell repertoires in COVID-19. Overall study: Collection of acute and convalescent COVID-19 samples took place in the United States, Italy and Spain. PBMCs, B-cell-depleted T cells, or T cells provided the cDNA or gDNA that made up the material.

Original methodology: How many nucleated cells were present was estimated from reference gene primer amplification. Sequencing used immunoSEQ multiplex PCR; TCRdb keeps in-frame clones, though not all of them. For V, J and clone size, that table is used; D and trimming come from the DNA. The profile shows 30,000 to 40,000 clones, approximately 86% of them singletons. Germline CDR1 reads LNHDA; CDR2 reads SQIVND (reference sequence). V lost 3 bases, J lost 4 bases, and 9 bases lay in between. This CDR3 has 14 residues. The receptor's source is a woman of 80 years or more with active or convalescent COVID-19. This sequence joins TRBV19 and TRBJ2-2, with a possible D match to TRBD2 (5 bases). Sequencing input: peripheral blood. CDR3 amino acids: CASSIGAVTGELFF. The CDR3 coding sequence is TGTGCCAGTAGTATCGGAGCGGTCACCGGGGAGCTGTTTTTT.